The text below deals with one T cell receptor beta chain. Its antigen is currently unknown. PCR involved 60 Vbeta and 13 Jbeta primers. Here immunoSEQ multiplex PCR was the method, and the copy in TCRdb shows in-frame clones only, minus some. Its listing shows about 170,000 clones. This entry belongs to a study of cytomegalovirus exposure and HLA in healthy donors. About the research overall: Clustering assigned about 76% of the roughly 430 genotyped donors to the Caucasian-associated ancestry cluster.

Findings and limits, study-wide: In most subjects, TCR beta sequences reportedly gave accurate predictions of HLA-A and HLA-B alleles. The study listed 150 to 200 cytomegalovirus-associated TCR beta chains.

The CDR3 totals 16 residues. The germline V gene encodes CDR1 MNHNY and CDR2 SVGAGI (reference sequence). Trimming shortened V by 6 bases and J by 2 bases, and 17 bases separated the two germline ends. This TCR derives from a woman aged 18-35 years in good health and CMV-seropositive. The rearrangement links TRBV6-6 to TRBJ2-1, with a tentative D call TRBD1 (6 bases). Sample: PBMCs. The CDR3 coding sequence is TGTGCCAGCAGCTACCATCAGGGGATCACCTACAATGAGCAGTTCTTC. Protein product: CASSYHQGITYNEQFF.